A single TCR beta chain is shown here with its context. Its antigen is still unknown. This sample stems from a study of cytomegalovirus exposure and HLA in healthy donors. Overall study results and limits: Cytomegalovirus-associated TCR beta chains were listed, numbering some 180. In an earlier analysis, about 87% or about 30%: the productive usage of most TCR beta V segments. What TCR beta sequences reportedly achieved was accurate prediction of HLA-A and HLA-B alleles in most subjects.

The PCR ran on 60 Vbeta and 13 Jbeta primers. How the authors handled the data: It was a later analysis that counted 79 million or so unique TCR beta chains, of which some 10 million were shared. Repertoires were generated with immunoSEQ multiplex PCR, while TCRdb's copy carries only in-frame clones and drops some. V and J calls plus clone size are reproduced from that table; the DNA served to infer D and trimming. In total, the table holds some 72,000 clones. Trimming left V 6 bases short and J 3 bases short, with 14 bases between. This CDR3 is 14 amino acids long. Germline CDR1 reads MNHEY; CDR2 reads SVGAGI.

This chain joins TRBV6-5 and TRBJ1-2; TRBD1 might be the D (5 bases). What was sequenced was PBMCs. The origin of this receptor is a boy aged 10-17 years in good health and CMV-seronegative. CDR3 nucleotide sequence: TGTGCCAGCAGAACTTTAGGGGCGGACTATGGCTACACCTTC. Translating it yields CASRTLGADYGYTF.